The clone carrying this TCR beta chain was observed once. Measured with immunoSEQ multiplex PCR; TCRdb has only the in-frame clones, and not every one. The table lists just over 60,000 clones, over 75% of them singletons. The sample belongs to a study of technical replicates of blood from a handful of donors. Sequencing was performed on PBMCs. The receptor was derived from a human donor in good health. Some clones in this sample may be carry-over from other donors' samples.

This chain's CDR3 is CASSLGGSGANVLTF. Written as DNA, the CDR3 is TGCGCCAGCAGCTTGGGAGGGTCTGGGGCCAACGTCCTGACTTTC. V gene TRBV5-1 combines with J gene TRBJ2-6; TRBD2 might be the D (5 bases). From germline, CDR1 is SGHRS and CDR2 YFSETQ. Deletions cut 0 bases from V and 1 base from J, with 5 bases between. The CDR3 is 15 amino acids.